There are many counts of the clone carrying this T cell receptor (beta chain). Time point: newly diagnosed GD, antithyroid drugs for less than 3 months. TCR sequences were obtained from RNA taken from PBMCs. Clinicians diagnosed Graves' disease using American Thyroid Association guidelines. This specimen comes from a study of regulatory T cells in long-lasting Graves disease. Looked up from germline, CDR1 is SGHVS and CDR2 is FQNEAQ. This CDR3 is built from 15 residues. The V end was cut by 1 base, the J end by 8 bases, with 15 bases between. According to the study, TCR beta libraries were built with iRepertoire HTBI primers and CDR3-region Arm-PCR. TCRdb re-derived calls from the multiplex PCR reads in MiXCR, one entry per CDR3 protein. Of 450,000 to 500,000 distinct CDR3 sequences in the sample, roughly 17% were seen once. These sequences were also reported in another study, on T cells in Graves' hyperthyroidism and ophthalmopathy.

This receptor was identified in a man in his forties with Graves disease. V is TRBV7-8 and J is TRBJ2-1; D is possibly TRBD2 (6 bases). The sample here was peripheral blood mononuclear cells (PBMCs), taken at new diagnosis, from a patient treated with antithyroid drugs. The CDR3 DNA reads TGTGCCAGCAGCTTAGGGAGGGCCCTCACCGATGAGCAGTTCTTC. Translating it yields CASSLGRALTDEQFF.